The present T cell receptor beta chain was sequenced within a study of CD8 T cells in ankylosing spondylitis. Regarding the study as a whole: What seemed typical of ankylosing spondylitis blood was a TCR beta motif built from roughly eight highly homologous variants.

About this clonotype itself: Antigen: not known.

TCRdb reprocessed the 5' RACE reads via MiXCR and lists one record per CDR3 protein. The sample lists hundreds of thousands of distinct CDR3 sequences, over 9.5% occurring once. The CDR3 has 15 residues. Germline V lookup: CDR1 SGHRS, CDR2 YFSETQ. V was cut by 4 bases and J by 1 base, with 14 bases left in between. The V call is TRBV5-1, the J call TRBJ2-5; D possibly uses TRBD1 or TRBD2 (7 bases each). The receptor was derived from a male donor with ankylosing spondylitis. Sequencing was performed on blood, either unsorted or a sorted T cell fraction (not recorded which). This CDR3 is CASSRGGQRQETQYF. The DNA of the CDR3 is TGCGCCAGCAGCAGGGGGGGACAGCGCCAAGAGACCCAGTACTTC. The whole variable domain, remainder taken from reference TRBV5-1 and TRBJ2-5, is KAGVTQTPRYLIKTRGQQVTLSCSPISGHRSVSWYQQTPGQGLQFLFEYFSETQRNKGNFPGRFSGRQFSNSRSEMNVSTLELGDSALYLCASSRGGQRQETQYFGPGTRLLVL.